This note documents a single TCR beta chain sequence. Its target antigen remains unknown. Base qualities are missing; no much larger clone stands one base away. These data are taken from a study of blood T cell repertoires in COVID-19 (dated by TCRdb to the early 2020s). With respect to the entire study: Samples from collaborators originated in the United States, Italy and Spain and spanned both the acute and convalescent phases of COVID-19. The material from the prospective study consisted of cDNA or gDNA derived from T cells, B-cell-depleted T cells, or PBMCs. Subjects who had been exposed to COVID-19, were actively infected with it, or had recovered from it provided the deeply sampled blood TCRbeta repertoires that made up the dataset. The repertoires were released in a freely available public database meant as a resource for research on the immune response to SARS-CoV-2. Samples came from the ongoing ImmuneRACE study (first 160 participants) plus 1,254 subjects from 6 global collaborators. A de-identified subject ID, COVID-19 status, age in years and sex were almost always included in the sample metadata. Where HLA class I and class II types were available, the types were taken from metadata supplied by the sample provider, not from assay-based typing.

The collaborating institutions used their own protocols to collect whole blood in K2EDTA tubes. Collaborator samples were shipped for TCRbeta analysis as frozen whole blood, isolated PBMCs, or DNA extracted from either sample type. The full study reports these points: The amount of clinical and demographic metadata varied by source and participant and was provided uncurated.

The immunoSEQ Assay, a bias-controlled multiplex PCR, was used to amplify TCRbeta CDR3 regions from genomic DNA. In the source study's methods: The number of nucleated cells in each sample was estimated from the amplification of reference gene primers within the assay. To quantify the absolute abundance of each unique TCRbeta CDR3 rearrangement, sequence reads were collapsed and filtered. For each sample, productive Simpson clonality was calculated by taking the square root of Simpson's diversity index across productive rearrangements. This immuneACCESS table, as held by TCRdb, lists in-frame sequences with V and J called but not all clones. Of the missing ones, under half trace to an unresolved V gene in checked studies; the others have no known cause. D and trimming come from the DNA, and the V and J calls and clone size come from that table. The sample data list approximately 140,000 clones, and around 83% of these were observed just once. The ten top clones hold roughly 8% of the sample.

Sequencing was done on a sample of peripheral blood. This TCR derives from a woman aged 55-75 years with acute or convalescent COVID-19.

At the DNA level, the sequence is TGCGCCAGCAGCTTTACCTTAGCGGGCTCCTACAATGAGCAGTTCTTC. This is translated as CASSFTLAGSYNEQFF. The chain links TRBV5-1 with TRBJ2-1, and TRBD2 aligns with 7 junction nucleotides. The CDR3 numbers 16 residues from cysteine through phenylalanine. Of all the DNA, just the CDR3 is kept, 48 bases in frame from base 1. In the germline V gene, CDR1 corresponds to SGHRS and CDR2 to YFSETQ. Here V drops 2 bases and J drops 0 bases, and the junction holds 5 bases not matched to any gene.